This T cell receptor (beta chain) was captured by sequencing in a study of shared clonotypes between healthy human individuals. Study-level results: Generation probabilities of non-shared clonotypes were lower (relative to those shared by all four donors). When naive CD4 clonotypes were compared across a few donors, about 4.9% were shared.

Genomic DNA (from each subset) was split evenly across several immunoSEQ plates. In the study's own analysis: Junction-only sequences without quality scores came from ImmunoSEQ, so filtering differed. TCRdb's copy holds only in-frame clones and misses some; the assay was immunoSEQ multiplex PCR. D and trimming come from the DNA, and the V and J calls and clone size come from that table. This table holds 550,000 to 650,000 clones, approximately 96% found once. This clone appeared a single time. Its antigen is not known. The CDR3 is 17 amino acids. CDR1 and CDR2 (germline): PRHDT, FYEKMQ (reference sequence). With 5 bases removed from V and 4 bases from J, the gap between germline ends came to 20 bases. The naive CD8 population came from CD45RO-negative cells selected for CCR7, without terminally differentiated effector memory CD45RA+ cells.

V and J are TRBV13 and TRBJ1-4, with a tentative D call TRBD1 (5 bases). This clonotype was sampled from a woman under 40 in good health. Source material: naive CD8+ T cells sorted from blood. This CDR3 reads CASSPDPDSPRNEKLFF. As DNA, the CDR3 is TGTGCCAGCAGCCCCGACCCCGACAGTCCGCGTAATGAAAAACTGTTTTTT.